This T cell receptor beta chain was identified during a study of metastatic and nonmetastatic thyroid tumors (dated by TCRdb to about 2020). With respect to the entire study: The researchers compared repertoires between peripheral blood samples and tumor or nodule tissue samples from patients with malignant or benign thyroid disease. Study-level results and caveats: TCR beta diversity was reported as significantly higher in malignant tumors than in benign nodules, in both blood and tumor samples.

V is reduced by 0 bases and J by 2 bases, leaving a spacing of 8 bases between them. From the cysteine up to the phenylalanine, the CDR3 has a length of 14 residues. The read is trimmed to its CDR3 DNA, 42 bases read in frame from base 1. The germline V gene (reference sequence) specifies DFQATT as CDR1 and SNEGSKA as CDR2. Concerning this clone: It has no known antigen specificity. Base qualities are missing; no much larger clone stands one base away.

The library was produced with PCR. The sample was run on an Illumina HiSeq 4000. High-throughput sequencing was used to profile the TCR beta-chain CDR3 region of every patient. The study's processing was this. A classifier to discriminate distant-metastatic papillary thyroid cancer patients was built from CDR3 differences across clinicopathological groups. The Shannon index was used to measure repertoire diversity, and the Morisita-Horn index was used to measure how similar tumor and blood repertoires were. Using fastp trimming at Q25 and MiXCR clonotype assembly, TCRdb reanalyzed the public sequencing data and kept in-frame beta chains. TCRdb, not the authors, supplied the V and J calls. The sample records tens of thousands of clones, about 16% of which are singletons. Of the sample, approximately 3.5% is held by the ten largest clones. Before undergoing thyroid surgery, none of the patients had been given any kind of treatment. Patient clinical samples collected from the early 2010s to the late 2010s were retrospectively analysed using T-cell receptor beta sequencing.

The V and J segments used are TRBV20-1 and TRBJ1-5, with no reliable assignment of the D segment. The sequence was collected from a female donor with papillary thyroid cancer or a benign thyroid nodule (not recorded which). Some clones in this sample may be carry-over from other donors' samples. What was sequenced was blood. The nucleotide sequence reads as follows: TGCAGTGCTAGAGAGTTGGCAGGCAATCAGCCCCAGCATTTT. Its protein product is CSARELAGNQPQHF.